This T cell receptor (beta chain) is drawn from a study of a mutant IDH1 vaccine in newly diagnosed glioma. As for the study in general: Therapy received beforehand was radiotherapy, temozolomide, or both, with most patients given both. General study points: There were vaccine-induced immune responses in roughly 92% of the patients.

Germline assignment: CDR1 SEHNR and CDR2 FQNEAQ (reference sequence). This CDR3 has 13 residues. Trimming took off 5 bases at V and 1 base at J, with 8 bases between the two ends. Sequencing used immunoSEQ multiplex PCR; TCRdb keeps in-frame clones, though not all of them. The sample lists 30,000 to 35,000 clones, about 87% seen once, with around 12% in the top ten. Concerning this clone: Its antigen remains unidentified.

As for time point: week 47, end of study. The content of each vaccine dose was 300 ug of mutant IDH1 20-mer peptide, and topical imiquimod accompanied it. Across weeks 1, 3, 5, 7, 11, 15, 19 and 23, patients received a vaccination each time, eight in all. This receptor was obtained from a young woman with glioma. The chain employs TRBV7-9 and TRBJ2-5; D is uncertain. This material consisted of PBMCs, taken from a glioma patient whose treatment included an IDH1 peptide vaccine. In DNA, the CDR3 is TGTGCCAGCAGCACACAAATCCAAGAGACCCAGTACTTC. The encoded protein is CASSTQIQETQYF.